These 10 T cell receptor beta chains were all obtained from the same sample, sequenced in a study of blood T cell repertoires in COVID-19. Generated by immunoSEQ multiplex PCR, the TCRdb table keeps only in-frame clones and is missing some. The sample has under 200,000 clones; 87% are singletons. The material sequenced was peripheral blood. These receptors were obtained from a man aged 40-49 years with active or convalescent COVID-19.

The CDR3 sequence is CATSRDKGSYNEQFF. The CDR3 nucleotides read TGTGCCACCAGCAGAGATAAGGGGTCCTACAATGAGCAGTTCTTC. This chain links TRBV15 with TRBJ2-1, with TRBD1 as a possible D gene (5 bases). With 0 bases removed from V and 1 base from J, the gap between germline ends came to 7 bases. This CDR3 contains 15 residues. Germline V gene lookup returns CDR1 LNHNV and CDR2 YYDKDF (reference sequence).

The chain has TRBV5-1 and TRBJ1-2; the D gene is possibly TRBD1 (5 bases). There are 14 residues in the CDR3. The germline V gene encodes CDR1 SGHRS and CDR2 YFSETQ. The V and J ends lost 6 bases and 4 bases respectively, with 16 bases between them. The chain's CDR3 is CASKRRGTGYGYTF. CDR3 in DNA: TGCGCCAGCAAAAGGCGGGGGACGGGCTATGGCTACACCTTC.

The chain carries TRBV27 and TRBJ1-2; weak D call: TRBD1 (6 bases). Between the trimmed V and J ends, which lost 3 bases and 3 bases, there was a span of 17 bases. CDR3 length: 16 amino acids. The germline gives CDR1 MNHEY, CDR2 SMNVEV (reference sequence). CDR3 in amino acids: CASSFKPQGSYYGYTF. In DNA, the CDR3 is TGTGCCAGCAGTTTTAAACCTCAGGGGAGCTACTATGGCTACACCTTC.

This clone has just one count. The genes are TRBV9 and TRBJ2-7, with 8 bases that match TRBD2. The CDR3 is made up of 15 amino acids. In germline, CDR1 is SGDLS, CDR2 YYNGEE. The V and J ends lost 1 base and 3 bases, in that order; junction bases with no gene match: 6. Here the CDR3 DNA reads TGTGCCAGCAGCGTATCCGGGGGGGCCAACTACGAGCAGTACTTC. As protein: CASSVSGGANYEQYF.

This clone was seen once. J is TRBJ1-2 and V is TRBV30, with 11 bases aligning to TRBD1. The CDR3 sequence is 12 residues long. After removal of 5 bases from V and 7 bases from J, the junction contained 3 bases not matched to a gene. Germline loops: CDR1 GTSNPN, CDR2 SVGIG (reference sequence). CDR3 residues: CAWAGTGGGYTF. The CDR3 nucleotides read TGTGCCTGGGCCGGGACAGGGGGTGGCTACACCTTC.

This clone has just one count. This chain uses TRBV6-5 with TRBJ1-2, with a weak D call TRBD1 (6 bases). Germline V lookup: CDR1 MNHEY, CDR2 SVGAGI. This CDR3 has 13 residues. Deletions cut 0 bases from V and 5 bases from J, with 7 bases between. CDR3 residues: CASSYSTGYGYTF. The CDR3 DNA follows: TGTGCCAGCAGTTACTCTACAGGGTATGGCTACACCTTC.

The chain uses TRBV4-1 and TRBJ2-7; D is uncertain. Germline V gene lookup returns CDR1 MGHRA and CDR2 YSYEKL. CDR3 length: 16 residues. V lost 1 base to trimming and J lost 1 base, with 14 bases between them. CDR3 amino acids: CASSQAGGVRSYEQYF. CDR3 DNA sequence: TGCGCCAGCAGCCAAGCGGGTGGTGTCAGATCCTACGAGCAGTACTTC.

The CDR3 nucleotides are TGTGCCAGCAGTTTTGCGGCGTCTGGAAACACCATATATTTT. Its translation is CASSFAASGNTIYF. The genes are TRBV28 and TRBJ1-3; D is unresolved. The CDR3 length is 14 residues. Germline-derived CDR1 and CDR2 are MDHEN and SYDVKM. V was pared by 3 bases and J by 1 base, with 7 bases between.

CDR3 bases: TGCGCCAGTTCCCAGGGGTACGAGCAGTACTTC. This encodes CASSQGYEQYF. The chain combines TRBV10-2 with TRBJ2-7; the D gene is possibly TRBD1 (6 bases). Germline CDR1 is WSHSY and CDR2 is SAAADI. This CDR3 comprises 11 residues. The V gene lost 9 bases and the J gene lost 4 bases, with 10 bases spanning the gap.

A single count supports this clone. The chain couples TRBV24-1 to TRBJ1-3, with a possible D match to TRBD1 (5 bases). Looked up from germline, CDR1 is KGHDR and CDR2 is SFDVKD. This CDR3 is 16 amino acids long. Trimming cost V 7 bases and J 4 bases, with 19 bases left between them. CDR3 nucleotides: TGTGCCACCAGGATGCAGGGAGGGCGACAAGGAAACACCATATATTTT. Amino acids: CATRMQGGRQGNTIYF.